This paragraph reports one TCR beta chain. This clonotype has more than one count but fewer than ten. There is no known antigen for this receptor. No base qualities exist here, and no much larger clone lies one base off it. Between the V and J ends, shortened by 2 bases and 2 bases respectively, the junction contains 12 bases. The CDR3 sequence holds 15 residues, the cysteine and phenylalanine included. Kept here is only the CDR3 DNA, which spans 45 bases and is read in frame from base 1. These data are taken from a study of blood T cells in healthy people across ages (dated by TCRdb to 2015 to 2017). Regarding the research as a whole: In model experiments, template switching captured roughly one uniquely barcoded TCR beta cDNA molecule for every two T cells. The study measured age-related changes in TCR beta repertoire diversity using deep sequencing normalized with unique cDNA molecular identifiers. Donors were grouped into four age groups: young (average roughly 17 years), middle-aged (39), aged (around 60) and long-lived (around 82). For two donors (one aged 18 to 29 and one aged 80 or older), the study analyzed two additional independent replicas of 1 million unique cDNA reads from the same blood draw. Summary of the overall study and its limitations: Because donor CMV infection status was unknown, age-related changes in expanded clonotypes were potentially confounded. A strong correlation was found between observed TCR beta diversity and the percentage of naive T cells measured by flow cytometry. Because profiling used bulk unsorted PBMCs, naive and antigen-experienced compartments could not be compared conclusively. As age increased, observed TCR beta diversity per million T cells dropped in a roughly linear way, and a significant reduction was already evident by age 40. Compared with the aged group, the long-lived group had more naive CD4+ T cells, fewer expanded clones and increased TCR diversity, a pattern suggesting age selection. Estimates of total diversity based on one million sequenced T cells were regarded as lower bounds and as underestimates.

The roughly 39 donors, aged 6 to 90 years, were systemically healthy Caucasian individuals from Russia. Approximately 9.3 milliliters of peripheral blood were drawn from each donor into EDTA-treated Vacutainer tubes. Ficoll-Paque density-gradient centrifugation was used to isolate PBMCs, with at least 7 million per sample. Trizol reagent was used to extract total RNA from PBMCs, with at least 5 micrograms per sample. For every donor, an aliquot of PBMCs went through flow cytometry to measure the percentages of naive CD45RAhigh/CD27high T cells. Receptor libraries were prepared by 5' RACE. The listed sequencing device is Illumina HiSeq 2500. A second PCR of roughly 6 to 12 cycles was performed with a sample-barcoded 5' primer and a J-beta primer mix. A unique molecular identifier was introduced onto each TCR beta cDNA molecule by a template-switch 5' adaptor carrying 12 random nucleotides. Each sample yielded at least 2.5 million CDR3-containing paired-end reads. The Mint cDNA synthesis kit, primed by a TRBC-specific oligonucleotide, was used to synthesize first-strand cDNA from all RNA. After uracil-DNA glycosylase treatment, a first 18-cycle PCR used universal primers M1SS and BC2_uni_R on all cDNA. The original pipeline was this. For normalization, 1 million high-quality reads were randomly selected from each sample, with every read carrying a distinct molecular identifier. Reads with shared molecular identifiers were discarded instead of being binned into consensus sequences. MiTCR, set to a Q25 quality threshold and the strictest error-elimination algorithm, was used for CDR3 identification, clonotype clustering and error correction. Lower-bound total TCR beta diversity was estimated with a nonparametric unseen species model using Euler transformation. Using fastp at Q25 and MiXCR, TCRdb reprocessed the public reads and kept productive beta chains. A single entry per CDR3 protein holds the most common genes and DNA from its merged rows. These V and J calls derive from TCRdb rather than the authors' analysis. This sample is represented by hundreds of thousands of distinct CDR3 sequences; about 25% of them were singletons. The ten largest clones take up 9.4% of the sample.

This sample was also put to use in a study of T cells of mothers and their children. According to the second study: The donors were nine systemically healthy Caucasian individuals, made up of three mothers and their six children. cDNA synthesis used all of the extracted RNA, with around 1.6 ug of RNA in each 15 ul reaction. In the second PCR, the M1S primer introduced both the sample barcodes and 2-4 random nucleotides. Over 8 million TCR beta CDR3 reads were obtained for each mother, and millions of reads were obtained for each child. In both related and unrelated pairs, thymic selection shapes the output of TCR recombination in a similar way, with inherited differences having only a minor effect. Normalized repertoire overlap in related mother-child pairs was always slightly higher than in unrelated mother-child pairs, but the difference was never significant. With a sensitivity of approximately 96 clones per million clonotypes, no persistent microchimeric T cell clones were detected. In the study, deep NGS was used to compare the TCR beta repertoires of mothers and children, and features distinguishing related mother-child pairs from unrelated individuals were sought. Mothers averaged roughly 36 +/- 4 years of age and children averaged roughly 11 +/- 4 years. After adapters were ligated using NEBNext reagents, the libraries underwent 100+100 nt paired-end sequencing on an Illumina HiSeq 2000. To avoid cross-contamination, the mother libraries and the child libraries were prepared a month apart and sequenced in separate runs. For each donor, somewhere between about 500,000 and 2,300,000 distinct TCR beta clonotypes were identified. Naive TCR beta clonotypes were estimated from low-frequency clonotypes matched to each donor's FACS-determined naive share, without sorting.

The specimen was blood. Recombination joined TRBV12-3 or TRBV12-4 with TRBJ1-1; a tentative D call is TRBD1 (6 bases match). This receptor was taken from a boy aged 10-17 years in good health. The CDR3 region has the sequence CASSLNPTGNTEAFF. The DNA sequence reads TGTGCCAGCAGTTTAAATCCGACAGGAAACACTGAAGCTTTCTTT.